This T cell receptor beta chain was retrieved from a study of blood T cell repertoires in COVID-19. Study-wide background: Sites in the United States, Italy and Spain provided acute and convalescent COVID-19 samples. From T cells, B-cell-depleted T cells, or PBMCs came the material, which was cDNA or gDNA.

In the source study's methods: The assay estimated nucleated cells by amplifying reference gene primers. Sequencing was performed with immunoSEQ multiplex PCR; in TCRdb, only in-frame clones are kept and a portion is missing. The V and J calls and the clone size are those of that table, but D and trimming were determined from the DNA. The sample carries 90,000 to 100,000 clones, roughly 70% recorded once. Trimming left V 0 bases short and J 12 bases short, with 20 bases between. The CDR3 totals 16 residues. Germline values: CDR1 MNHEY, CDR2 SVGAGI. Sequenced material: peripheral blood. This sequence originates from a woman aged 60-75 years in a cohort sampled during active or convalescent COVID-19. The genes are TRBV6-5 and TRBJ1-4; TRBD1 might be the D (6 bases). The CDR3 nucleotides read TGTGCCAGCAGTTACTCGATCGGGGGGCTGCCTTTTGAACTGTTTTTT. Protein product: CASSYSIGGLPFELFF.